This T cell receptor beta chain originates from a study of T cells in narcolepsy. As regards this clone: Antigen specificity is unknown. Distinct nucleotide sequences in the sample also encode this CDR3.

Study-level findings and limits: Autoreactive clone sequences were missing from some blood memory CD4+ repertoires. Same-patient CSF and blood CD4+ T cell clonotypes included HCRT-specific and TRIB2-specific autoreactive ones. Autoreactive clonotypes reportedly recurred in blood of same and different patients, not controls.

Generated by immunoSEQ multiplex PCR, the TCRdb table keeps only in-frame clones and is missing some. This sample carries around 31,000 clones, around 80% of them seen once, and the ten largest clones take roughly 1.2%. V lost 1 base and J 0 bases, leaving 16 bases between the germline ends. CDR3 length equals 19 residues. CDR1 MGHRA and CDR2 YSYEKL come from the germline V gene. The source material was CD45RA- memory CD4+ T cells from PBMCs. The sequence was obtained from a human donor with narcolepsy. The V call is TRBV4-1, the J call TRBJ2-6; D is ambiguous. Here the CDR3 DNA reads TGCGCCAGCAGCCAAGTGGGTGACACGAGGAGCTCTGGGGCCAACGTCCTGACTTTC. It specifies CASSQVGDTRSSGANVLTF.